This is a list of T cell receptor beta chains from one sample in a study of early T cells in non-severe SARS-CoV-2 infection. MiXCR was run by TCRdb on the 5' RACE reads, yielding one entry per CDR3 protein. The sample holds more than 40,000 distinct CDR3 sequences, 7% to 8% seen once. Sequencing was done on a sample of whole blood. The receptors here all came from an adult who was a healthcare worker with PCR-confirmed SARS-CoV-2 infection or an uninfected control (not recorded which). Both conserved end residues are part of each CDR3. Each record gives: clone size, J gene, D gene, V gene, CDR3 protein, CDR3 DNA. A D gene is named only where the DNA matches it firmly. Clone size, where shown, is once, few, many, or a class for clones that have expanded.

>many|TRBJ2-2|.|TRBV11-3
CASSLNTGELFF
TGTGCCAGCAGCTTGAACACCGGGGAGCTGTTTTTT
>.|TRBJ2-3|.|TRBV4-3
CASKKGDGIADTQYF
TGCGCCAGCAAGAAGGGGGACGGGATCGCAGATACGCAGTATTTT
>many|TRBJ1-4|TRBD1|TRBV28
CASSLYRGQEKLFF
TGTGCCAGCAGTTTATACAGGGGGCAAGAAAAACTGTTTTTT
>many|TRBJ1-1|TRBD1|TRBV6-5
CASSRQGTNTEAFF
TGTGCCAGCAGCCGACAGGGAACGAACACTGAAGCTTTCTTT
>.|TRBJ1-1|TRBD1|TRBV7-3
CASSSGQGRAFF
TGTGCCAGCAGCTCAGGACAGGGTAGGGCTTTCTTT
>many|TRBJ2-3|.|TRBV7-9
CASSYISSTDTQYF
TGTGCCAGCAGCTACATTTCTAGCACAGATACGCAGTATTTT
>few|TRBJ2-2|.|TRBV4-3
CASSARASGELFF
TGCGCCAGCAGCGCCCGTGCCTCCGGGGAGCTGTTTTTT
>.|TRBJ2-1|TRBD1|TRBV7-9
CASSSRAVQGANEQFF
TGTGCCAGCAGCTCAAGGGCGGTACAGGGGGCGAATGAGCAGTTCTTC
>.|TRBJ2-3|.|TRBV29-1
CSHRGALSTDTQYF
TGCAGTCACCGTGGGGCCCTAAGCACAGATACGCAGTATTTT
>few|TRBJ2-3|.|TRBV6-2/TRBV6-3
CASNYRFSSTDTQYF
TGTGCCAGCAATTACAGGTTTTCTAGCACAGATACGCAGTATTTT
>many|TRBJ1-1|.|TRBV9
CASTRSGGISEAFF
TGTGCCAGCACCCGTAGCGGGGGTATATCTGAAGCTTTCTTT
>.|TRBJ1-1|TRBD1|TRBV29-1
CSGGQGTEAFF
TGCAGCGGGGGACAGGGGACTGAAGCTTTCTTT
>.|TRBJ2-7|TRBD2|TRBV3-1
CASSQLSSGGRSPEQYF
TGTGCCAGCAGCCAACTGTCTAGCGGGGGGCGATCCCCCGAGCAGTACTTC
>few|TRBJ1-1|TRBD1|TRBV20-1
CSARDRGRGDTEAFF
TGCAGTGCTAGAGATCGTGGCAGGGGGGACACTGAAGCTTTCTTT
>few|TRBJ2-7|.|TRBV19
CASSTSGRSSLKQYF
TGTGCCAGTAGTACCTCGGGCCGTTCTTCATTAAAGCAGTACTTC
>many|TRBJ1-4|.|TRBV6-6
CASSYPPEDEKLFF
TGTGCCAGCAGTTACCCCCCTGAGGATGAAAAACTGTTTTTT
>few|TRBJ1-4|.|TRBV4-3
CASSQERGTNEKLFF
TGCGCCAGCAGCCAAGAACGAGGAACTAATGAAAAACTGTTTTTT
>many|TRBJ1-6|TRBD1|TRBV20-1
CSARDRITGDSSPLHF
TGCAGTGCTAGAGACCGAATTACAGGGGATAGCTCACCCCTCCACTTT
>medium-sized|TRBJ1-5|.|TRBV27
CASSAYRDNQPQHF
TGTGCCAGCAGTGCATATAGAGACAATCAGCCCCAGCATTTT
>many|TRBJ2-3|TRBD1|TRBV7-2
CASSLSTGGFGDTQYF
TGTGCCAGCAGCCTCTCAACAGGGGGCTTCGGAGATACGCAGTATTTT
>many|TRBJ1-2|.|TRBV7-2
CASSLVVSYGYTF
TGTGCCAGCAGCTTAGTGGTTTCCTATGGCTACACCTTC
>many|TRBJ2-1|.|TRBV27
CASSISLYNEQFF
TGTGCCAGCAGTATTTCTCTCTACAATGAGCAGTTCTTC
>many|TRBJ1-4|TRBD1|TRBV5-1
CASRGQDREKLFF
TGCGCCAGCAGGGGACAGGACAGAGAAAAACTGTTTTTT
>few|TRBJ1-1|.|TRBV29-1
CSAIVTEAFF
TGCAGCGCCATCGTCACTGAAGCTTTCTTT